This record looks at one T cell receptor (beta chain) sequence and its context. The antigen remains undetermined. This sample was taken from a study of chemoradiotherapy in HPV16-positive cancers. Study results and caveats: Non-HPV-specific T cells did not expand in tumors during treatment, whereas candidate HPV-specific clones and E7-related motifs did.

Over chemoradiotherapy, repertoires were sampled more than once. CDR3 length: 16 residues. Germline CDR1 and CDR2: LNHDA and SQIVND (reference sequence). V was cut by 4 bases and J by 4 bases, with 19 bases left in between. Profiled with immunoSEQ multiplex PCR; TCRdb holds only in-frame clones, not every one. The repertoire consists of 14,000 or so clones, with 65% to 85% occurring once and the leading ten covering approximately 9.3%. This TCR was recovered from a human donor with HPV-associated anogenital cancer. The chain combines TRBV19 with TRBJ1-2; D not resolved. This material was acquired from a patient who underwent chemoradiotherapy. The CDR3 nucleotides read TGTGCCAGTAGTACCCGCCCTGGATCCTCGAGCTATGGCTACACCTTC. It specifies CASSTRPGSSSYGYTF.